These 22 T cell receptor beta chains originate from one sample sequenced in a study of shared clonotypes between healthy human individuals. Selected positively for CCR7 and CD45RO-negative, naive CD8 cells excluded terminally differentiated effector memory CD45RA+ cells. Assay: immunoSEQ multiplex PCR; the TCRdb copy retains only in-frame clones and omits some. The data show under 2,000,000 clones, about 95% seen once. The sequenced material came from naive CD8+ T cells sorted from blood. These receptors came from a man younger than 35 in good health.

V is TRBV18 and J is TRBJ2-7; D possibly corresponds to TRBD2 (6 bases). CDR1 is KGHSH and CDR2 is LQKENI in the germline V gene. This CDR3 is built from 15 residues. The V and J ends lost 4 bases and 2 bases respectively, with 15 bases between them. CDR3 amino acids: CASSLRDSQAYEQYF. The DNA for the CDR3 is TGTGCCAGCTCACTTAGGGACTCCCAGGCCTACGAGCAGTACTTC.

The genes are TRBV2 and TRBJ1-1; no definite D call. Germline CDR1 reads SNHLY; CDR2 reads FYNNEI. CDR3 length: 10 amino acids. V gave up 3 bases and J gave up 8 bases, with 4 bases separating them. For the CDR3, the DNA is TGTGCCAGCAGTGAGGAGGAAGCTTTCTTT. Translation: CASSEEEAFF.

The V call is TRBV4-1, the J call TRBJ2-3; 10 bases align to TRBD1. The CDR3 runs 15 residues. The V and J ends lost 0 bases and 6 bases, in that order; junction bases with no gene match: 3. The V gene's germline CDR1 is MGHRA and CDR2 YSYEKL. The CDR3 loop is CASSQETGGEDTQYF. As DNA, the CDR3 is TGCGCCAGCAGCCAAGAGACAGGGGGCGAGGATACGCAGTATTTT.

J is TRBJ2-7 and V is TRBV28, with D possibly being TRBD1 (5 bases). Per germline, CDR1 MDHEN and CDR2 SYDVKM. V was pared by 2 bases and J by 4 bases, with 9 bases between. This CDR3 is 13 amino acids long. CDR3 protein: CASSLIGVYEQYF. The DNA of the CDR3 is TGTGCCAGCAGTTTAATAGGGGTATACGAGCAGTACTTC.

The V and J genes are TRBV7-9 and TRBJ2-1, with D possibly TRBD2 on 5 matching bases. Germline V CDR1 and CDR2: SEHNR, FQNEAQ (reference sequence). The CDR3 extends over 12 amino acids. Trimming stripped 5 bases from V and 6 bases from J, with 8 bases between. The DNA for the CDR3 is TGTGCCAGCAGCAGAGGGTTCAATGAGCAGTTCTTC. Translating gives CASSRGFNEQFF.

This chain links TRBV5-4 with TRBJ2-3; TRBD1 aligns across 8 bases. The CDR3 covers 13 residues. V lost 4 bases and J lost 6; bases outside the gene matches: 4. Germline CDR1 and CDR2: SGHNT and YYREEE (reference sequence). CDR3 amino acids: CASSHNRGDTQYF. The CDR3 bases are TGTGCCAGCAGCCACAACAGGGGGGATACGCAGTATTTT.

The chain uses TRBV2 and TRBJ2-7; D not resolved. The CDR3 loop spans 11 amino acids. Deletions cut 6 bases from V and 7 bases from J, with 10 bases between. The germline V gene encodes CDR1 SNHLY and CDR2 FYNNEI. The CDR3 is CASSESKEQYF. In DNA, the CDR3 is TGTGCCAGCAGCGAGTCTAAAGAGCAGTACTTC. The variable domain in full, with the rest retrieved from reference TRBV2 and TRBJ2-7, is EPEVTQTPSHQVTQMGQEVILRCVPISNHLYFYWYRQILGQKVEFLVSFYNNEISEKSEIFDDQFSVERPDGSNFTLKIRSTKLEDSAMYFCASSESKEQYFGPGTRLTVT.

This rearrangement joins TRBV9 to TRBJ2-7; 12 positions agree with TRBD2. This CDR3 is built from 14 residues. In germline, CDR1 is SGDLS, CDR2 YYNGEE. V gave up 3 bases and J gave up 6 bases; unmatched junction bases: 4. The CDR3 reads CASSAGTSGLEQYF. The CDR3 DNA sequence: TGTGCCAGCAGCGCGGGGACTAGCGGGCTCGAGCAGTACTTC.

Worth noting for this clone: The sample carries other DNA sequences with the same CDR3. The rearrangement joins TRBV2 to TRBJ1-2; the match to TRBD1 covers 7 bases. The V gene end was trimmed by 7 bases and the J gene end by 4 bases; junction bases not matched to a gene: 0. This CDR3 has 11 residues. CDR1 SNHLY and CDR2 FYNNEI come from the germline V gene. The CDR3 loop reads CASTGGYGYTF. CDR3 bases: TGTGCCAGCACAGGGGGCTATGGCTACACCTTC.

This sequence joins TRBV19 and TRBJ1-2; 8 bases align to TRBD1. In germline, CDR1 is LNHDA, CDR2 SQIVND (reference sequence). The trim removed 5 bases at V and 3 bases at J, leaving 2 bases unmatched. The CDR3 length is 13 residues. CDR3 protein: CASSPQGDYGYTF. DNA for the CDR3: TGTGCCAGTAGTCCACAGGGGGACTATGGCTACACCTTC.

This rearrangement joins TRBV6-5 to TRBJ2-1; 11 bases agree with TRBD2. V gave up 6 bases and J gave up 8 bases; unmatched junction bases: 9. This CDR3 spans 15 amino acids. Looked up from germline, CDR1 is MNHEY and CDR2 is SVGAGI. CDR3 sequence reads: CASSLLAGAGDEQFF. The DNA for the CDR3 is TGTGCCAGCAGCTTACTAGCGGGAGCGGGCGATGAGCAGTTCTTC.

The rearrangement joins TRBV19 to TRBJ1-1; D unresolved. From germline, CDR1 is LNHDA and CDR2 SQIVND (reference sequence). This CDR3 is 13 amino acids long. V was shortened by 6 bases and J by 0 bases, with 8 bases between the two germline ends. The CDR3 sequence is CASRTKMNTEAFF. The CDR3 nucleotides read TGTGCCAGTAGGACAAAGATGAACACTGAAGCTTTCTTT.

This sequence joins TRBV5-1 and TRBJ2-5; 7 bases map to TRBD2. Germline assignment: CDR1 SGHRS and CDR2 YFSETQ. J was trimmed by 2 bases and V by 0 bases; bases with no gene match: 10. There are 17 residues in the CDR3. CDR3 sequence (DNA): TGCGCCAGCAGCTTGGCCCCGCCCGGGACTACACAAGAGACCCAGTACTTC. The encoded protein is CASSLAPPGTTQETQYF. Combining the CDR3 with reference TRBV5-1 and TRBJ2-5 gives the whole variable domain KAGVTQTPRYLIKTRGQQVTLSCSPISGHRSVSWYQQTPGQGLQFLFEYFSETQRNKGNFPGRFSGRQFSNSRSEMNVSTLELGDSALYLCASSLAPPGTTQETQYFGPGTRLLVL.

Concerning this clone: The sample carries other DNA sequences with the same CDR3. V is TRBV5-1 and J is TRBJ2-1; D is undetermined. The CDR3 is 12 amino acids. Trimming shortened V by 4 bases and J by 6 bases, and 8 bases separated the two germline ends. Germline values: CDR1 SGHRS, CDR2 YFSETQ. The CDR3 DNA is TGCGCCAGCAGCCCGGAAGGCAATGAGCAGTTCTTC. The encoded protein is CASSPEGNEQFF.

The chain combines TRBV9 with TRBJ2-2, with 7 bases lining up with TRBD2. CDR1 and CDR2 from the germline V gene are SGDLS and YYNGEE. Trimming at V came to 6 bases and at J to 8 bases, leaving 7 bases not matched to a gene. This CDR3 has 13 amino acids. The CDR3 loop reads CASTPGGSGELFF. Written as DNA, the CDR3 is TGTGCCAGCACCCCCGGGGGGTCGGGGGAGCTGTTTTTT.

The chain joins TRBV28 to TRBJ1-5; possibly TRBD1 for D (5 bases). Germline V CDR1 and CDR2: MDHEN, SYDVKM. Trimming pared 6 bases from V and 0 bases from J, leaving 15 bases between. The CDR3 extends over 16 amino acids. CDR3 sequence reads: CASSPGGKFSNQPQHF. The CDR3 DNA reads as TGTGCCAGCAGCCCGGGGGGAAAGTTTAGCAATCAGCCCCAGCATTTT.

This clone has just one count. The rearrangement joins TRBV10-3 to TRBJ1-2; 7 bases fit TRBD1. Germline V gene lookup returns CDR1 ENHRY and CDR2 SYGVKD. The junction had 6 bases not matched to a gene; V was cut back by 5 bases and J by 0 bases. This CDR3 is built from 15 residues. The CDR3 DNA follows: TGTGCCATCAGTCCTTCACAGGGGACTAACTATGGCTACACCTTC. Translating it yields CAISPSQGTNYGYTF.

This chain links TRBV20-1 with TRBJ2-4, with D hard to call. The ends were cut back, 3 bases at V and 9 bases at J, with 9 bases in the middle. The CDR3 spans 11 residues. In germline, CDR1 is DFQATT, CDR2 SNEGSKA (reference sequence). CDR3 coding DNA: TGCAGTGCTAGTTACGGTGGCATTCAGTACTTC. The encoded protein is CSASYGGIQYF.

The J gene is TRBJ2-7, the V gene TRBV11-3; possible D gene TRBD2, 5 bases. Germline assignment: CDR1 SGHNT and CDR2 YENEEA. This CDR3 comprises 15 residues. Deletions cut 1 base from V and 0 bases from J, with 10 bases between. The CDR3 spells CASSLGGDRSYEQYF. The CDR3 nucleotides are TGTGCCAGCAGCTTAGGGGGAGATCGCTCCTACGAGCAGTACTTC.

The chain couples TRBV9 to TRBJ2-5, with D possibly TRBD2 on 6 matching bases. CDR1 is SGDLS, CDR2 YYNGEE, per germline. The CDR3 has 14 residues. Trimming shortened V by 3 bases and J by 2 bases, and 11 bases separated the two germline ends. In DNA form, the CDR3 reads TGTGCCAGCAGCGCCATTGGGACTCAAGAGACCCAGTACTTC. It codes for CASSAIGTQETQYF.

The chain is built from TRBV11-1 and TRBJ2-7; possible D gene TRBD1, 5 bases. V dropped 5 bases and J dropped 0 bases, with 17 bases sitting between them. The CDR3 spans 16 residues. Germline V gene lookup returns CDR1 SGHAT and CDR2 FQDESV (reference sequence). CDR3 amino acids: CASSRSSGSFSYEQYF. CDR3 nucleotides: TGTGCCAGCAGCCGAAGTTCAGGGTCTTTCTCCTACGAGCAGTACTTC.

The V and J genes are TRBV7-9 and TRBJ2-7; D tentatively reads TRBD1 or TRBD2 (5 bases each). The V end lost 5 bases, the J end lost 5 bases, and 13 bases lay between the germline ends. Germline loops: CDR1 SEHNR, CDR2 FQNEAQ (reference sequence). This CDR3 region has 13 residues. The CDR3 spells CASSPRDGHEQYF. CDR3 in DNA: TGTGCCAGCAGCCCCAGGGACGGCCACGAGCAGTACTTC. Based on the CDR3 plus reference TRBV7-9 and TRBJ2-7, the full variable domain is DTGVSQNPRHKITKRGQNVTFRCDPISEHNRLYWYRQTLGQGPEFLTYFQNEAQLEKSRLLSDRFSAERPKGSFSTLEIQRTEQGDSAMYLCASSPRDGHEQYFGPGTRLTVT.